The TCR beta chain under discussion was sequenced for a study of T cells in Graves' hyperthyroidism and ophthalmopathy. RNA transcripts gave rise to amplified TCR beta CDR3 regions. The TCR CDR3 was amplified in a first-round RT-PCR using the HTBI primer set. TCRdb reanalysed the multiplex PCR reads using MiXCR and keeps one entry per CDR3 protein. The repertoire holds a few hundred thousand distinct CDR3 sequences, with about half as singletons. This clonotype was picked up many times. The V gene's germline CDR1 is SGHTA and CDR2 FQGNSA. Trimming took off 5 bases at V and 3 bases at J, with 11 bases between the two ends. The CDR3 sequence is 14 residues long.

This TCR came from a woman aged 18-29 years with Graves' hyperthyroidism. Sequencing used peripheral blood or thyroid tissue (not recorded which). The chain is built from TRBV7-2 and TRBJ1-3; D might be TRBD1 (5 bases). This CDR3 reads CASSRGVNGNTIYF. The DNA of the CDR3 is TGTGCCAGCAGCCGAGGGGTTAATGGAAACACCATATATTTT. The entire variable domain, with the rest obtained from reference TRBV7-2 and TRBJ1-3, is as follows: GAGVSQSPSNKVTEKGKDVELRCDPISGHTALYWYRQSLGQGLEFLIYFQGNSAPDKSGLPSDRFSAERTGGSVSTLTIQRTQQEDSAVYLCASSRGVNGNTIYFGEGSWLTVV.